This T cell receptor (beta chain) was captured by sequencing in a study of metastatic and nonmetastatic thyroid tumors. Every patient underwent thyroid surgery untreated. Original data processing: A papillary thyroid cancer distant-metastasis classifier was built from CDR3 differences across clinicopathological groups. TCRdb re-called the PCR reads via MiXCR. In this record, the V and J calls reflect TCRdb's handling and not the investigators' own analysis. The table has tens of thousands of clones, about a sixth seen once; the top ten hold around 6.6%. This clone was found many times. Its antigen is still unknown. The CDR3 runs 14 residues. Germline V gene sequence: CDR1 SGHTS, CDR2 YDEGEE. Trimming removed 4 bases from V and 1 base from J, with 11 bases in between. Study outcomes and limitations: Compared with benign nodules, malignant thyroid tumors were reported to have significantly higher TCR beta diversity in both blood and tumor.

This chain links TRBV5-8 with TRBJ1-1; D is unclear. This sequence was found in a male donor with papillary thyroid cancer or a benign thyroid nodule (not recorded which). Some clones in this sample may be carry-over from other donors' samples. The sample consisted of blood. The CDR3 loop reads CASSPGRWNTEAFF. CDR3 in DNA: TGTGCCAGCAGCCCGGGGAGGTGGAACACTGAAGCTTTCTTT.